The entry that follows covers one T cell receptor beta chain sequence. No antigen is known for it. V was trimmed by 3 bases and J by 0 bases, leaving 10 bases between them. Germline lookup yields CDR1 SGHTS and CDR2 YDEGEE. The CDR3 consists of 15 residues. Clones were read by immunoSEQ multiplex PCR, and TCRdb kept only the in-frame ones, dropping some. In the table there are some 120,000 clones, around 89% of which are singletons. The data stem from a study of T cell responses to AZD1222 COVID-19 vaccine. Study observations and caveats: A mostly white British donor set with more females was recruited, and clonal diversity was possibly underestimated. Close to half of spike-specific TCRs reportedly recognize unmutated variant regions. Spike-specific TCR breadth and depth went up after people got two AZD1222 doses. At 160-218 and 743-854, vaccine-associated CD4 TCRs were dominant, and they spanned spike.

This specimen consisted of peripheral blood, obtained on day 0 of MenACWY control vaccination. This clonotype originated in an adult in good health. The chain carries TRBV5-8 and TRBJ2-1, with TRBD1 as a possible D gene (6 bases). The CDR3 DNA reads TGTGCCAGCAGCTCCGGGACATACTCCTACAATGAGCAGTTCTTC. Translated: CASSSGTYSYNEQFF.